This T cell receptor (beta chain) was identified during a study of blood T cells in healthy people across ages. The V gene's germline CDR1 is SGHTS and CDR2 YDEGEE. Trimming took off 1 base at V and 2 bases at J, with 13 bases between the two ends. This CDR3 has 17 residues. With regard to this clonotype: What it binds is not known.

Notes on the study in general: The diversity estimates, figures obtained from one million T cells, were considered underestimates.

PCR was performed a second time for roughly 7 to 11 cycles using a sample-barcoded 5' primer and a J-beta primer mix. MiXCR was run by TCRdb on the 5' RACE reads, yielding one entry per CDR3 protein. The sample includes approximately 700,000 distinct CDR3 sequences, less than 40% of them seen just once. Per-sample yields of isolated PBMCs were at least 6 million. The material sequenced was blood. The chain carries TRBV5-8 and TRBJ2-6, with a tentative D call TRBD2 (5 bases). This clonotype was sampled from an elderly woman in good health. The CDR3 DNA reads as TGTGCCAGCAGCTTGAACGGTCGGGATCCTGGGGCCAACGTCCTGACTTTC. Its protein is CASSLNGRDPGANVLTF.